This is a list of T cell receptor beta chains from one sample in a study of neurological immune-mediated disorders. A single record per CDR3 protein comes from TCRdb applying MiXCR to the 5' RACE reads. The sample consists of 60,000 to 85,000 distinct CDR3 sequences, around 5.2% of them appearing once. The sample was PBMCs. These receptors were obtained from a man younger than 35 with multiple sclerosis. The CDR3 runs from the conserved cysteine through the conserved F or W. The D gene is left open where the match is weak. The listing skips clone size in some rows; elsewhere it reads once, few, many or a size class.

v_call	d_call	j_call	clone_size	cdr3_aa	cdr3_nt
TRBV24-1	TRBD1	TRBJ2-5	many	CATSDPTGVGETQYF	TGTGCCACCAGTGACCCGACAGGGGTCGGAGAGACCCAGTACTTC
TRBV20-1	TRBD2	TRBJ2-7	many	CSASPAGFSYEQYF	TGCAGTGCTAGTCCAGCGGGATTCTCCTACGAGCAGTACTTC
TRBV10-2	TRBD2	TRBJ2-1	few	CASKNPSGDYNEQFF	TGCGCCAGCAAAAACCCTAGCGGGGATTACAATGAGCAGTTCTTC
TRBV5-1	.	TRBJ2-2	many	CASSLVTGRNTGELFF	TGCGCCAGCAGCTTGGTTACAGGACGTAACACCGGGGAGCTGTTTTTT
TRBV12-3/TRBV12-4	TRBD1	TRBJ2-3	many	CASTRDRADTQYF	TGTGCCAGCACCCGGGACAGGGCGGATACGCAGTATTTT
TRBV6-5	.	TRBJ2-1	many	CASGVNSLTYNEQFF	TGTGCCAGCGGGGTGAATAGCTTAACCTACAATGAGCAGTTCTTC
TRBV20-1	.	TRBJ2-3	many	CSAQRSAAPTDTQYF	TGCAGTGCTCAACGGAGCGCCGCCCCCACGGATACGCAGTATTTT
TRBV5-5	.	TRBJ2-7	many	CASSPGSYEQYF	TGTGCCAGCAGCCCCGGCTCCTACGAGCAGTACTTC
TRBV20-1	.	TRBJ1-5	many	CSASQGQGYQPQHF	TGCAGTGCTAGTCAGGGGCAGGGGTATCAGCCCCAGCATTTT
TRBV5-1	.	TRBJ2-4	.	CASSLGAVTQNIQYF	TGCGCCAGCAGCTTGGGAGCGGTAACTCAAAACATTCAGTACTTC
TRBV28	.	TRBJ1-5	few	CASSPTISNQPQNF	TGTGCCAGCAGTCCAACGATTAGCAATCAGCCCCAGAATTTT
TRBV6-2/TRBV6-3	.	TRBJ2-7	few	CASSYPRGTFHEQYF	TGTGCCAGCAGTTACCCAAGAGGGACATTCCACGAGCAGTACTTC
TRBV7-9	TRBD2	TRBJ2-3	many	CASSLAGGPTDTQYF	TGTGCCAGCAGCTTAGCGGGAGGGCCGACAGATACGCAGTATTTT
TRBV24-1	TRBD1	TRBJ1-5	many	CATSKGQGYQPQHF	TGTGCCACCAGTAAGGGACAGGGGTATCAGCCCCAGCATTTT
TRBV7-2	TRBD2	TRBJ2-7	many	CASSRGGTSGPGHEQYF	TGTGCCAGCAGCCGGGGGGGCACTAGCGGCCCGGGGCACGAGCAGTACTTC
TRBV20-1	.	TRBJ1-2	many	CSAKQGGPGGYTF	TGCAGTGCAAAGCAGGGCGGACCGGGGGGCTACACCTTC
TRBV14	.	TRBJ2-3	.	CASSQPGGGASTDTQYF	TGTGCCAGCAGCCAGCCCGGCGGAGGGGCCAGCACAGATACGCAGTATTTT
TRBV7-6	TRBD1	TRBJ1-2	many	CASSSGQGADFNYGYTF	TGTGCCAGCAGCTCGGGACAGGGGGCCGACTTTAACTATGGCTACACCTTC
TRBV7-6	.	TRBJ2-7	many	CASSLVYEQYF	TGTGCCAGCAGCTTAGTCTACGAGCAGTACTTC
TRBV12-3/TRBV12-4	.	TRBJ2-1	many	CASSSRSYNEQFF	TGTGCCAGCAGTTCTCGGTCCTACAATGAGCAGTTCTTC
TRBV7-2	.	TRBJ1-2	many	CASSLASLYGYTF	TGTGCCAGCAGCTTAGCCAGTCTCTATGGCTACACCTTC
TRBV13	.	TRBJ1-1	many	CASSLFQQGRGETEAFF	TGTGCCAGCAGCTTATTTCAGCAGGGTAGAGGGGAAACTGAAGCTTTCTTT
TRBV11-2	.	TRBJ1-4	.	CASSLYRNEKLFF	TGTGCCAGCAGCTTATACAGAAATGAAAAACTGTTTTTT
TRBV11-2	TRBD2	TRBJ2-5	many	CASSPGGGSVETQYF	TGTGCCAGCAGCCCCGGGGGGGGGTCTGTAGAGACCCAGTACTTC
TRBV5-6	.	TRBJ2-1	.	CASSLDGSNEQFF	TGTGCCAGCAGCTTGGATGGTTCCAATGAGCAGTTCTTC